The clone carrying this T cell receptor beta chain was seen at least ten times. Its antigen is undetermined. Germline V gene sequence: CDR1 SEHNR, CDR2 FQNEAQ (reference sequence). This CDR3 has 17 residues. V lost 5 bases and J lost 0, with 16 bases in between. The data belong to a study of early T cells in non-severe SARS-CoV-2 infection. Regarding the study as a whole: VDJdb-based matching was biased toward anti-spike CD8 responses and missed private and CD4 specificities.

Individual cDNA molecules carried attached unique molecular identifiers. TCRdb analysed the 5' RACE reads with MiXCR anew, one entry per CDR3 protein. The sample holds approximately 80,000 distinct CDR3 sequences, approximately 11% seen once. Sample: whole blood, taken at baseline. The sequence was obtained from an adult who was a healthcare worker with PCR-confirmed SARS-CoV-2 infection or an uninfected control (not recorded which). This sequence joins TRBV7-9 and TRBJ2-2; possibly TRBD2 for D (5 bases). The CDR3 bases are TGTGCCAGCAGCCCAAGCCCGGGAAAAGCGAACACCGGGGAGCTGTTTTTT. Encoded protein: CASSPSPGKANTGELFF. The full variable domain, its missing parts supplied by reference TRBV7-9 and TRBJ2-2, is DTGVSQNPRHKITKRGQNVTFRCDPISEHNRLYWYRQTLGQGPEFLTYFQNEAQLEKSRLLSDRFSAERPKGSFSTLEIQRTEQGDSAMYLCASSPSPGKANTGELFFGEGSRLTVL.